This T cell receptor (beta chain) was recorded in a study of cytomegalovirus exposure and HLA in healthy donors. This PCR relied on a set of 60 Vbeta primers and 13 Jbeta primers. Sequencing was performed with immunoSEQ multiplex PCR; in TCRdb, only in-frame clones are kept and a portion is missing. The sample has 150,000 to 250,000 clones, approximately 85% seen once. The study's findings and limits: Productive rates of about 90% or about 30% were seen for most TCR beta V segments in an earlier analysis. The authors later found most CMV-associated TCR beta chains appeared HLA-restricted.

The CDR3 is 13 amino acids. The V segment lost 8 bases and the J segment 2 bases; nucleotides outside the gene matches: 3. Germline V gives CDR1 MNHEY, CDR2 SVGAGI. As concerns this clone: Its antigen is not identified.

The sample comprised PBMCs. The chain is built from TRBV6-5 and TRBJ1-3; 7 nucleotides align to TRBD1. This TCR was sampled from a girl aged 5 to 17 in good health and CMV-seropositive. The CDR3 region is CASFQGAGNTIYF. CDR3 DNA sequence: TGTGCCAGCTTCCAGGGGGCTGGAAACACCATATATTTT.